What follows are 7 T cell receptor beta chains derived from one specimen sequenced in a study of T cell repertoires in cytomegalovirus infection. TCRdb analysed the reads with MiXCR anew, one entry per CDR3 protein. In the table there are 60,000 to 85,000 distinct CDR3 sequences, about 23% of which are singletons. No antigen has been assigned to these receptors. Sequencing was performed on PBMCs, sequenced either directly or after in vitro stimulation (not recorded which). The receptors here all came from a human donor in good health (CMV status not recorded). Some clones in this sample may be carry-over from other donors' samples.

The chain is built from TRBV28 and TRBJ2-7; the match to TRBD2 covers 9 bases. This CDR3 is built from 16 residues. The V and J ends lost 7 bases and 5 bases, in that order; junction bases with no gene match: 15. Germline V gene sequence: CDR1 MDHEN, CDR2 SYDVKM. The chain's CDR3 is CASMSSGSSRRHEQYF. CDR3 in DNA: TGTGCCAGCATGAGTAGCGGGAGTTCTAGGAGGCACGAGCAGTACTTC.

This clonotype showed up just once. The CDR3 DNA reads as TGCAGCGCTCCAGGGGTACGGACTGAAGCTTTCTTT. Amino acid sequence: CSAPGVRTEAFF. V and J are TRBV29-1 and TRBJ1-1; TRBD1 is a possible D gene (6 bases). Germline V gene sequence: CDR1 SQVTM, CDR2 ANQGSEA. Trimming shortened V by 7 bases and J by 5 bases, and 14 bases separated the two germline ends. The CDR3 spans 12 residues.

The chain uses TRBV27 and TRBJ2-2; D is undetermined. V was trimmed by 0 bases and J by 7 bases, leaving 9 bases between them. The CDR3 totals 14 residues. The germline V gene encodes CDR1 MNHEY and CDR2 SMNVEV (reference sequence). The CDR3 DNA reads as TGTGCCAGCAGTTTATCGATATATGGCGGGGAGCTGTTTTTT. It encodes CASSLSIYGGELFF.

Details on this clonotype: No conserved phenylalanine or tryptophan is present at the end of the CDR3, so a read error is the likely explanation. The limits of the CDR3 on the DNA are not certain, so only TCRdb's listed CDR3 is given. The rearrangement uses TRBV5-4 and TRBJ2-3. Looked up from germline, CDR1 is SGHNT and CDR2 is YYREEE (reference sequence). Both ends counted, the CDR3 spans 9 residues. The CDR3 spells CASSHNTDI.

This clonotype was seen only a few times. The rearrangement uses TRBV4-3 and TRBJ2-1; the D gene is possibly TRBD2 (5 bases). The CDR3 has 14 residues. Germline V gene lookup returns CDR1 LGHNA and CDR2 YSLEER. The V and J ends lost 1 base and 9 bases respectively, with 13 bases between them. CDR3 DNA sequence: TGCGCCAGCAGCCAAGTACCCTTAAGCGGTGAGCAGTTCTTC. This encodes CASSQVPLSGEQFF.

The gene calls are TRBV5-6 and TRBJ2-3; TRBD2 agrees at 9 bases. Germline V CDR1 and CDR2: SGHDT, YYEEEE. V trimming: 0 bases; J trimming: 15 bases; junction bases outside the gene matches: 8. The CDR3 covers 13 residues. The CDR3 bases are TGTGCCAGCAGCTTGGCCGTTTTAGCGGGGGACTATTTT. This encodes CASSLAVLAGDYF. Drawing the rest from reference TRBV5-6 and TRBJ2-3, the complete variable domain is DAGVTQSPTHLIKTRGQQVTLRCSPKSGHDTVSWYQQALGQGPQFIFQYYEEEERQRGNFPDRFSGHQFPNYSSELNVNALLLGDSALYLCASSLAVLAGDYFGPGTRLTVL.

This clonotype has at least ten counts. CDR3 in DNA: TGTGCCAGCAGTCACTTGGGTGAGCAGTTCTTC. Its translation: CASSHLGEQFF. This rearrangement joins TRBV7-6 to TRBJ2-1; D gene unclear. Per germline, CDR1 SGHVS and CDR2 FNYEAQ. This CDR3 contains 11 residues. Trimming stripped 6 bases from V and 9 bases from J, with 9 bases between.